These T cell receptor beta chains were read from a single sample in a study of T cells in Graves' hyperthyroidism and ophthalmopathy. TCRdb reprocessed the multiplex PCR reads via MiXCR and lists one record per CDR3 protein. The sample shows over 650,000 distinct CDR3 sequences, roughly 15% of them seen only once. The sample was blood. All receptors come from a young man with Graves' hyperthyroidism. The conserved cysteine and the conserved F or W are not part of the CDR3 here. Each record gives: D gene, J gene, V gene, clone size, CDR3 protein. The D gene is left open where the match is weak. Rows may omit the clone size; those that give it use once, few, many or a size class.

- | TRBJ2-1 | TRBV7-3 | many | ASSLGSDNEQF
- | TRBJ2-5 | TRBV6-1 | many | ASIIEGETQY
- | TRBJ2-1 | TRBV25-1 | many | ASSEWGSGPDNEQF
TRBD2 | TRBJ2-7 | TRBV12-3/TRBV12-4 | many | ASSPRGLAGDEQY
- | TRBJ2-2 | TRBV5-1 | many | ASSWGEAGELF
- | TRBJ1-5 | TRBV19 | few | ASSSSYNQHQPQH
TRBD2 | TRBJ2-7 | TRBV3-1 | - | ASSRGLAGPRGDEQY
- | TRBJ2-3 | TRBV5-8 | few | ASSPLPGQSTDTQY
- | TRBJ2-2 | TRBV9 | few | ASSVVGGGGVNGELF
TRBD1 | TRBJ1-1 | TRBV18 | many | ASSPGQGRGRSTEAF
TRBD1 | TRBJ2-2 | TRBV28 | many | ASRWTGANTGELF
TRBD2 | TRBJ2-1 | TRBV27 | - | ASWGLLAGVNEQF
- | TRBJ2-3 | TRBV29-1 | - | SATEATDTQY
TRBD2 | TRBJ2-1 | TRBV6-2/TRBV6-3 | few | ASTGTSGSNGF
- | TRBJ2-6 | TRBV5-5 | - | ASTGAAGANVLT
- | TRBJ2-1 | TRBV3-1 | few | ASSQDRTGGTNEQF
- | TRBJ1-2 | TRBV28 | many | ASSLKDPLYGYT
- | TRBJ2-7 | TRBV28 | few | ASSLLWNEQY
TRBD1 | TRBJ1-4 | TRBV12-5 | many | ASGLVGTGAANEKLF
- | TRBJ2-1 | TRBV18 | - | ASSRRSTLNEQF
TRBD2 | TRBJ2-7 | TRBV29-1 | many | SVPIAGVMSEQY
- | TRBJ2-2 | TRBV11-2 | many | ASSLSRRAANTGELF
TRBD1 | TRBJ1-2 | TRBV5-1 | few | ASSAHGTVGYT
- | TRBJ2-5 | TRBV5-1 | - | ASSQKETQY
TRBD1 | TRBJ1-5 | TRBV2 | - | ASSDYQGASNQPQH
TRBD1 | TRBJ1-2 | TRBV6-1 | few | ASLDRAGGYT
TRBD2 | TRBJ2-5 | TRBV10-3 | many | AISDPSGTYQETQY
- | TRBJ2-7 | TRBV29-1 | few | SVWDPGDTYEQY
- | TRBJ2-1 | TRBV6-1 | many | ASSSYSYNEQF
- | TRBJ2-6 | TRBV2 | few | ASTPYAASLGANVLT
TRBD1 | TRBJ2-1 | TRBV20-1 | - | SAWDRLGYNEQF
- | TRBJ2-4 | TRBV30 | many | ALSVWGAKNIQY
TRBD1 | TRBJ2-3 | TRBV29-1 | few | SVEDRGQPTDTQY
- | TRBJ2-1 | TRBV27 | many | ASSLLPTSEQF